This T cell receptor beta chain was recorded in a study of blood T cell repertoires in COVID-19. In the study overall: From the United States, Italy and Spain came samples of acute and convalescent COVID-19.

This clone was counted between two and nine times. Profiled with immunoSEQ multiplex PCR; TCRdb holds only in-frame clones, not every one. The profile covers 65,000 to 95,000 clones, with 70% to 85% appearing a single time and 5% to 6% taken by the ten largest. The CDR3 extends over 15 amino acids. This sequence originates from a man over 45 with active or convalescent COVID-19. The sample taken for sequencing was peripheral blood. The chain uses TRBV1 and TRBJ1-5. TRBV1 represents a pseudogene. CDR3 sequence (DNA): TGCACCAGCAGCCAAGACCCTCCCCGTAATCAGCCCCAGCATTTT. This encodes CTSSQDPPRNQPQHF.